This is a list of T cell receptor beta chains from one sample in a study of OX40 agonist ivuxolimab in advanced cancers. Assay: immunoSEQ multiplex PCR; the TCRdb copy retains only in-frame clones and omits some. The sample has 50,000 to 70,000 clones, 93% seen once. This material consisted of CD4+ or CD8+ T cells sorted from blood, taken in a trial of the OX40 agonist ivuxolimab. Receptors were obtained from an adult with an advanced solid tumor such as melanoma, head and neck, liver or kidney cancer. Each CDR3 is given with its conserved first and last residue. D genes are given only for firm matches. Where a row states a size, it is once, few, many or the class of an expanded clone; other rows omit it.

CASSLTQTGINEQFF TGTGCCAGCAGTTTAACACAGACAGGGATTAATGAGCAGTTCTTC TRBD1 TRBJ2-1 TRBV6-5 NA
CASSPPGGMTYEQYF TGTGCCAGCAGCCCCCCAGGGGGAATGACCTACGAGCAGTACTTC TRBD1 TRBJ2-7 TRBV11-2 NA
CAWTQVRSGYTF TGTGCCTGGACTCAGGTTCGTTCCGGCTACACCTTC NA TRBJ1-2 TRBV30 NA
CASNMVLAGVGSELNEQFF TGTGCCAGCAATATGGTACTAGCGGGAGTCGGGTCGGAGTTGAATGAGCAGTTCTTC TRBD2 TRBJ2-1 TRBV2 NA
CASRRKLSGNTIYF TGTGCCAGCAGGAGAAAATTATCTGGAAACACCATATATTTT NA TRBJ1-3 TRBV6-5 NA
CASSQRASGTDTQYF TGTGCCAGCAGCCAGAGGGCTAGCGGCACAGATACGCAGTATTTT NA TRBJ2-3 TRBV7-2 NA
CASSGMASQETQYF TGTGCCAGCAGTGGAATGGCCAGCCAAGAGACCCAGTACTTC NA TRBJ2-5 TRBV7-9 NA
CASSPTSGNNEQFF TGCGCCAGCAGCCCGACTAGCGGGAACAATGAGCAGTTCTTC TRBD2 TRBJ2-1 TRBV4-1 NA
CASSTPRGQGAFNEQFF TGTGCCAGTAGTACCCCCCGAGGACAGGGGGCTTTCAATGAGCAGTTCTTC TRBD1 TRBJ2-1 TRBV19 NA
CASSPLLAGVSTDTQYF TGTGCCAGCAGTCCTCTACTAGCGGGAGTCAGTACAGATACGCAGTATTTT TRBD2 TRBJ2-3 TRBV2 NA
CATSELAGIDEQYF TGTGCCACCAGCGAATTAGCGGGAATTGACGAGCAGTACTTC TRBD2 TRBJ2-7 TRBV15 NA
CASSFVGHNYGYTF TGTGCCAGCAGTTTTGTCGGACACAACTATGGCTACACCTTC NA TRBJ1-2 TRBV28 NA
CASSPTSVYNEQFF TGTGCCAGCTCACCGACTAGCGTGTACAATGAGCAGTTCTTC TRBD2 TRBJ2-1 TRBV18 NA
CASSLGRFGTGVVDEQYF TGTGCCAGCAGCTTAGGAAGGTTCGGAACTGGCGTGGTGGACGAGCAGTACTTC NA TRBJ2-7 TRBV7-8 NA
CATRELAGINNEQFF TGTGCCACCAGAGAACTAGCGGGAATCAACAATGAGCAGTTCTTC TRBD2 TRBJ2-1 TRBV15 NA
CASSSPTYLAGGPGRDTQYF TGTGCCAGCAGTTCACCAACTTACCTAGCGGGAGGTCCCGGGCGGGATACGCAGTATTTT TRBD2 TRBJ2-3 TRBV28 NA
CASSLDYPKAGERYEQYF TGTGCCAGCAGCTTAGATTACCCGAAGGCGGGAGAACGGTACGAGCAGTACTTC TRBD2 TRBJ2-7 TRBV7-9 NA
CASSTPSSYNSPLHF TGTGCCAGCAGTACGCCGAGCTCCTATAATTCACCCCTCCACTTT NA TRBJ1-6 TRBV28 once
CARSLKDPGGSYGYTF TGTGCCAGAAGCTTAAAGGATCCAGGGGGCTCCTATGGCTACACCTTC TRBD1 TRBJ1-2 TRBV5-3 NA
CASSDEHDQPQHF TGTGCCAGCAGTGATGAGCACGATCAGCCCCAGCATTTT NA TRBJ1-5 TRBV25-1 NA
CASSPAGFLNTGELFF TGTGCCAGCAGCCCAGCCGGGTTCCTGAACACCGGGGAGCTGTTTTTT NA TRBJ2-2 TRBV9 NA
CAIRGGPNTEAFF TGTGCCATCCGGGGGGGGCCGAACACTGAAGCTTTCTTT NA TRBJ1-1 TRBV27 NA
CASSLAVVVLTDTQYF TGCGCCAGCAGCTTGGCCGTTGTTGTCCTGACAGATACGCAGTATTTT NA TRBJ2-3 TRBV5-1 NA
CASSLRETEPEYEQYF TGTGCCAGCAGCTTAAGGGAGACAGAACCAGAGTACGAGCAGTACTTC NA TRBJ2-7 TRBV7-8 NA
CASSLGAEGSRSYEQYF TGTGCCAGCAGCTTAGGGGCTGAGGGAAGTAGATCCTACGAGCAGTACTTC NA TRBJ2-7 TRBV7-9 once
CATGPSTGSYEQYF TGTGCCACCGGACCTTCGACTGGTTCCTACGAGCAGTACTTC NA TRBJ2-7 TRBV15 NA
CASSLFPGSSYEQYF TGTGCCAGCAGTTTATTCCCGGGCAGCTCCTACGAGCAGTACTTC NA TRBJ2-7 TRBV27 NA
CASSTQTGQGADTEAFF TGTGCCAGCAGCACACAGACGGGACAGGGGGCGGACACTGAAGCTTTCTTT TRBD1 TRBJ1-1 TRBV13 once
CASSLAGGGYEQFF TGTGCCAGCAGCTTAGCCGGGGGCGGGTACGAGCAGTTCTTC NA TRBJ2-1 TRBV7-9 once
CASSFGLYNEQFF TGTGCCAGCAGCTTCGGACTGTACAATGAGCAGTTCTTC NA TRBJ2-1 TRBV7-2 NA
CASSLVTSGDPPSGDEFF TGTGCCAGCAGCTTGGTAACTAGCGGGGATCCCCCATCAGGTGATGAGTTCTTC TRBD2 TRBJ2-1 TRBV5-6 NA
CATSRVIGLSYEQYF TGTGCCACCAGCAGAGTCATCGGGCTTTCCTACGAGCAGTACTTC NA TRBJ2-7 TRBV15 NA
CASSYGGTYEQYF TGTGCCAGCAGTTACGGGGGGACCTACGAGCAGTACTTC TRBD2 TRBJ2-7 TRBV27 once
CASSDPNRAFF TGTGCCAGCAGTGACCCCAATAGAGCTTTCTTT NA TRBJ1-1 TRBV6-1 NA
CASSPSGTYEQYF TGTGCCAGCAGTCCAAGCGGCACCTACGAGCAGTACTTC NA TRBJ2-7 TRBV6-5 NA
CASSLMGVGNTEAFF TGTGCCAGCAGCTTAATGGGAGTGGGAAACACTGAAGCTTTCTTT NA TRBJ1-1 TRBV11-2 NA
CATVTGQGAYEQFF TGTGCCACCGTCACGGGACAGGGGGCCTATGAGCAGTTCTTC TRBD1 TRBJ2-1 TRBV5-4 NA
CASSSGLAGINEQFF TGTGCCAGTAGTTCAGGACTAGCGGGAATCAATGAGCAGTTCTTC TRBD2 TRBJ2-1 TRBV19 once
CASSQTSGLWTGELFF TGTGCCAGCAGCCAGACTAGCGGCCTGTGGACCGGGGAGCTGTTTTTT TRBD2 TRBJ2-2 TRBV27 NA
CASSASLAGYEQYF TGTGCCAGCAGCGCCTCCCTAGCGGGCTACGAGCAGTACTTC TRBD2 TRBJ2-7 TRBV9 NA
CASSFVYEQYF TGTGCCAGCAGTTTCGTATACGAGCAGTACTTC NA TRBJ2-7 TRBV28 NA